This T cell receptor beta chain is from a study of shared clonotypes between healthy human individuals. At a deep level, the assay was run. In the source study's methods: Sequence data from immunoSEQ were junction-only and lacked quality scores; consequently, filtering differed. TCRdb keeps only in-frame clones here, not all; method: immunoSEQ multiplex PCR. Clone size and V and J calls were adopted from that table, with D and trimming inferred from the DNA. The table lists roughly 700,000 clones, approximately 79% of them singletons, with about 1.7% in the top ten. Only a few counts were recorded for this clone. V was clipped by 6 bases and J by 6 bases, with 5 bases between them. There are 11 residues in the CDR3. Looked up from germline, CDR1 is MNHEY and CDR2 is SVGAGI.

The chain joins TRBV6-5 to TRBJ2-2; the D gene is possibly TRBD2 (5 bases). Input material: memory CD4+ T cells sorted from blood. Stated subset: CD45RA-negative fraction. This clonotype originated in a woman under 40 in good health. The CDR3 coding sequence is TGTGCCAGCAGGGGAGCCGGGGAGCTGTTTTTT. Amino acid sequence: CASRGAGELFF.